Detailed here is one TCR beta chain. Its antigen is still unknown. One base away there is no much larger clone; base qualities are not given. In light of the paper, this sample's time point label describes: about 28 days (+/-7) after the second vaccine dose. Because spike-specific TCR depth and breadth did not differ between the two schedules, AZD1222 recipients who got a second dose at roughly 4 weeks were pooled with those who got a second dose at roughly 12 weeks. Samples from vaccinated people were obtained from the UK trials COV001 and COV002, which included a single-blind randomized controlled phase 2/3 trial of AZD1222 (ChAdOx1 nCoV-19) in healthy adults. Trial participant PBMC samples were collected at day 0 and day 28 after the second dose for TCRbeta chain sequencing. V is pared back by 5 bases and J by 12 bases, with 14 bases lying between the germline termini. Inclusive of the bounding cysteine and phenylalanine, the CDR3 is 12 residues long. Only the CDR3 DNA is retained, 36 bases long and in frame from the first base. Based on the germline V gene, the CDR1 and CDR2 sequences are SGHAT and FQNNGV.

This sample was included in a study of T cell responses to AZD1222 COVID-19 vaccine (dated by TCRdb to 2020 to 2022). Broadly, across the study: A total of about 250 trial participants underwent TCR sequencing, of whom some 200 had received two doses of AZD1222 and about 25 had received two doses of the MenACWY control vaccine. Trial participants were enrolled into age subgroups of 18-55, 56-69 and 70-plus years, which contained about 150, 27 and 61 TCR-sequenced participants, respectively.

The full study reports these points: A significant rise in spike-specific TCR breadth and depth was observed after two AZD1222 doses relative to day 0 and relative to MenACWY recipients. Vaccine-associated CD4 TCRs spanned the whole spike protein, with dominant responses in regions 160-218 and 743-854. Most participants were white British and females outnumbered males, and the authors suggested that clonal diversity may have been underestimated. Epitopes outside the regions mutated in the B.1.351 and B.1.1.7 variants were reportedly recognized by nearly half of the unique spike-specific TCRs. The 56-69-year group was small, and its depth increase did not reach significance, likely because of low power. Conclusions about previously exposed vaccinees are limited because only six or seven AZD1222 recipients were SARS-CoV-2 seropositive at baseline. No day 14 peak-response samples were available, so repertoires were characterized only after the peak T cell response.

The CDR3 regions of human TCRbeta chains were analyzed by immunosequencing. The study's own analysis went as follows. TCRs in the repertoires were matched against a reference library of SARS-CoV-2-specific TCRs that had been generated with the MIRA antigen-specificity platform. Breadth was defined as the fraction of unique TCRs that were SARS-CoV-2-associated. Depth was defined as the fraction of total T cells that were SARS-CoV-2-associated. Each spike-specific TCR was assigned to its reactive spike region and to a CD4 or CD8 class using the MIRA data. Log10-transformed breadth and depth values were compared by one-way ANOVA with Sidak's multiple comparisons tests. TCRdb took over this immuneACCESS table, retaining in-frame rearrangements with V and J assigned. Such tables are incomplete; in checked studies, under half of the missing clones stem from an unresolved V gene, and the remainder is unexplained. V, J and clone size derive from that table, while D and trimming were established from the DNA sequence. This sample comprises more than 95,000 clones, more than 70% of them detected only once. Clones ranked in the top ten supply approximately 15% of the sample.

Recombination joined TRBV11-2 with TRBJ2-1; there is no confident call for the D gene. The specimen was peripheral blood, collected 28 days after the second AZD1222 dose. The sequence was collected from an adult who received the AZD1222 COVID-19 vaccine. The CDR3: CASSQLPSPQFF. The nucleotides read TGTGCCAGCAGCCAGCTCCCGTCTCCGCAGTTCTTC.